Described below is a single T cell receptor (beta chain) sequence and its context. This entry belongs to a study of blood T cell repertoires in COVID-19. Study details: Spain, Italy and the United States supplied samples that represented acute and convalescent COVID-19.

The CDR3 consists of 15 residues. Per the germline V gene, CDR1 is MDHEN and CDR2 is SYDVKM. V was pared by 4 bases and J by 9 bases, with 5 bases of the junction left unmatched. Clones were sequenced by immunoSEQ multiplex PCR, and TCRdb holds only the in-frame ones, with some missing. The sample has 120,000 or so clones, roughly 85% seen once. The chain employs TRBV28 and TRBJ1-6, with 11 bases matching TRBD1. This TCR was recovered from a man at least 80 years old with active or convalescent COVID-19. Source material: peripheral blood. This CDR3 is CASSWPGTGGSPLHF. Written as DNA, the CDR3 is TGTGCCAGCAGTTGGCCCGGGACAGGGGGTTCACCCCTCCACTTT.